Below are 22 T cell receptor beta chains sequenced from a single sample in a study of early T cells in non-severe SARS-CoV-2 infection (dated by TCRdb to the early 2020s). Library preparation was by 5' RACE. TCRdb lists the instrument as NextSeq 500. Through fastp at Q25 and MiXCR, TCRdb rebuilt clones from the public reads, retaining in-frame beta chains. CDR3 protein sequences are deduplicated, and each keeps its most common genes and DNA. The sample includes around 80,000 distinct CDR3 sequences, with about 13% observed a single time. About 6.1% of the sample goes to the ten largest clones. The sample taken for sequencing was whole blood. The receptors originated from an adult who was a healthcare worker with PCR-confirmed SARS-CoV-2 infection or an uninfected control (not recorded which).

The CDR3 here is CASSPSGTGVATGELFF. The CDR3 bases are TGTGCCAGCTCACCTTCCGGGACAGGGGTTGCGACCGGGGAGCTGTTTTTT. This chain uses TRBV18 with TRBJ2-2, with 10 positions matching TRBD1. The CDR3 runs to 17 residues. Germline V gives CDR1 KGHSH, CDR2 LQKENI. The J segment lost 5 bases and the V segment lost 3 bases, leaving 9 bases of the junction unmatched.

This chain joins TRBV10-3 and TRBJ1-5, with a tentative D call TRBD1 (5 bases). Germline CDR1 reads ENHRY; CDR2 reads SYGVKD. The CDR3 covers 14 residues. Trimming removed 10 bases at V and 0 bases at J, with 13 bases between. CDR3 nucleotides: TGTGCCACCAAGGGGATTTATAGCAATCAGCCCCAGCATTTT. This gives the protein CATKGIYSNQPQHF.

CDR3 protein: CASSAGPRTQYF. DNA of the CDR3: TGTGCCAGCAGTGCCGGACCCCGAACGCAGTATTTT. This chain connects TRBV28 to TRBJ2-3; no clear D gene. CDR1 is MDHEN and CDR2 is SYDVKM in the germline V gene. Trimming pared 5 bases from V and 9 bases from J, leaving 12 bases between. The CDR3 extends over 12 amino acids.

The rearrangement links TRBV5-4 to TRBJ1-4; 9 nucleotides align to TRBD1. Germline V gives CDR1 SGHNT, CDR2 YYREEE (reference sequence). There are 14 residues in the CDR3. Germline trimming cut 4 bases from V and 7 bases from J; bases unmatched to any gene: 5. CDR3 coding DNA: TGTGCCAGCAGCAGGACAGGGGATGCTGAAAAACTGTTTTTT. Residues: CASSRTGDAEKLFF. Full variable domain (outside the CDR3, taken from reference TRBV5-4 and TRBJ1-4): ETGVTQSPTHLIKTRGQQVTLRCSSQSGHNTVSWYQQALGQGPQFIFQYYREEENGRGNFPPRFSGLQFPNYSSELNVNALELDDSALYLCASSRTGDAEKLFFGSGTQLSVL.

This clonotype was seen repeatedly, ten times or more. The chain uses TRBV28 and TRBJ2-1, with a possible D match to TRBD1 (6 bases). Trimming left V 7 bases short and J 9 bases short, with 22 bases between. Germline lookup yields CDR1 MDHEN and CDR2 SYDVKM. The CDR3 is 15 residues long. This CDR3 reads CASTGDRGGLSEQFF. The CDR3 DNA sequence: TGTGCCAGCACAGGGGATAGGGGCGGGTTAAGTGAGCAGTTCTTC. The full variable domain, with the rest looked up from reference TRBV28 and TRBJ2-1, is DVKVTQSSRYLVKRTGEKVFLECVQDMDHENMFWYRQDPGLGLRLIYFSYDVKMKEKGDIPEGYSVSREKKERFSLILESASTNQTSMYLCASTGDRGGLSEQFFGPGTRLTVL.

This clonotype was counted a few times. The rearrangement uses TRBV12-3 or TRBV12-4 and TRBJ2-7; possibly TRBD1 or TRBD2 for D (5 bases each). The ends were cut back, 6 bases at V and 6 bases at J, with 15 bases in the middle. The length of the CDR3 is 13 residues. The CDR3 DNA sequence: TGTGCCAGCAGCCTATCGGGGCCTGGCGAGCAGTACTTC. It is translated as CASSLSGPGEQYF.

The CDR3 spells CASSSPRTGGYEKLFF. CDR3 sequence (DNA): TGTGCCAGCAGTTCGCCTCGGACAGGGGGTTATGAAAAACTGTTTTTT. V usage is TRBV6-5 and J usage is TRBJ1-4; 10 nucleotides agree with TRBD1. Germline assignment: CDR1 MNHEY and CDR2 SVGAGI. The CDR3 loop spans 16 amino acids. J was trimmed by 6 bases and V by 4 bases; bases with no gene match: 8.

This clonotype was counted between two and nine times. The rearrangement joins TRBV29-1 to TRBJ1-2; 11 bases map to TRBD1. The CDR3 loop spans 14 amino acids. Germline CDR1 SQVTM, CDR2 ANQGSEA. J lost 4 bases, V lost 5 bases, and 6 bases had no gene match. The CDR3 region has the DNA TGCAGCGTTTATGGACAGGGGGCTCCCTATGGCTACACCTTC. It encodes CSVYGQGAPYGYTF.

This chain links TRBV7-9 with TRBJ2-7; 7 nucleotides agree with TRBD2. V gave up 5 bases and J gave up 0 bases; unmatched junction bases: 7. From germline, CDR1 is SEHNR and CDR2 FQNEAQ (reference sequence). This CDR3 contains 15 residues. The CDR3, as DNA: TGTGCCAGCAGCAACCTAGCGGCCAGCTCCTACGAGCAGTACTTC. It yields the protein CASSNLAASSYEQYF.

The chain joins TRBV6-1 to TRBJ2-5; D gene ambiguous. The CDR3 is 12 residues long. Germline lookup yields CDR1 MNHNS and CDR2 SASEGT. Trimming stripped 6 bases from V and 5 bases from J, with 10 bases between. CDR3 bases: TGTGCCAGCAGCGATAATGGGGAGACCCAGTACTTC. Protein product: CASSDNGETQYF.

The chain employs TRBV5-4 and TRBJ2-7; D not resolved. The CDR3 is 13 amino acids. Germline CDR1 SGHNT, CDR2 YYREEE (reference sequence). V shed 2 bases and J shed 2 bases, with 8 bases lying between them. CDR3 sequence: CASSLNTAYEQYF. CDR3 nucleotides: TGTGCCAGCAGCTTAAACACAGCCTACGAGCAGTACTTC.

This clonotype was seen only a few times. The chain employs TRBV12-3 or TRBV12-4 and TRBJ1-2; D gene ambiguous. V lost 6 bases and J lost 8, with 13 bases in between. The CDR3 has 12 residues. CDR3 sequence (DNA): TGTGCCAGCAGGGCCCTCTCTGGGGGCTACACCTTC. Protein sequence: CASRALSGGYTF.

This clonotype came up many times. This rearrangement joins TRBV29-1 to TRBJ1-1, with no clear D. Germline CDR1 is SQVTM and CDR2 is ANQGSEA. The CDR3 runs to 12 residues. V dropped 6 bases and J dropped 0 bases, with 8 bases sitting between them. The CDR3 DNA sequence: TGCAGCGTCCAAACAGTGAACACTGAAGCTTTCTTT. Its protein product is CSVQTVNTEAFF.

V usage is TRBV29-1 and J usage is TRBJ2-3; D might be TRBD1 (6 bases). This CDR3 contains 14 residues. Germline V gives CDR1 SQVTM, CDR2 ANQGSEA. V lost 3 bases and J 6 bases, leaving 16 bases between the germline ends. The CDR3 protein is CSVDSDRSMDTQYF. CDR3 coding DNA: TGCAGCGTTGATAGTGACAGGTCCATGGATACGCAGTATTTT.

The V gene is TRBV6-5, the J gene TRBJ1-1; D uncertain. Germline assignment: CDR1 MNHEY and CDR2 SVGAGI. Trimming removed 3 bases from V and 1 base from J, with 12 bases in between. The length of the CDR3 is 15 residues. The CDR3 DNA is TGTGCCAGCAGTTATGTGTCCGGAGGGAACACTGAAGCTTTCTTT. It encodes CASSYVSGGNTEAFF.

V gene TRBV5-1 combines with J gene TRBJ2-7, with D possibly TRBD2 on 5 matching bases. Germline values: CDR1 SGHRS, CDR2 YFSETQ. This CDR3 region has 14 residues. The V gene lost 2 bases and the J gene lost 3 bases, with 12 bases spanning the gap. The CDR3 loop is CASSFSRTGYEQYF. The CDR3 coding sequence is TGCGCCAGCAGCTTCTCCCGGACTGGCTACGAGCAGTACTTC. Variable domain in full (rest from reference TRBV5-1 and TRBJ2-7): KAGVTQTPRYLIKTRGQQVTLSCSPISGHRSVSWYQQTPGQGLQFLFEYFSETQRNKGNFPGRFSGRQFSNSRSEMNVSTLELGDSALYLCASSFSRTGYEQYFGPGTRLTVT.

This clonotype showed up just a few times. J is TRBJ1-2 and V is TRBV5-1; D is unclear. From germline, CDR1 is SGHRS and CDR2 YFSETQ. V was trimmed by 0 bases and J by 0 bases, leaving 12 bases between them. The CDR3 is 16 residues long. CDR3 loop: CASSLAGRRANYGYTF. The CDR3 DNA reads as TGCGCCAGCAGCTTGGCCGGGAGAAGGGCTAACTATGGCTACACCTTC.

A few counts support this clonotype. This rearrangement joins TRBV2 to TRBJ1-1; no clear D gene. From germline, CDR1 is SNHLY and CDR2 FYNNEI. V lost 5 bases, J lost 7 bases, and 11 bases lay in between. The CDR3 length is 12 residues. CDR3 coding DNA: TGTGCCAGCAGTCAAACGCGAATTGAAGCTTTCTTT. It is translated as CASSQTRIEAFF.

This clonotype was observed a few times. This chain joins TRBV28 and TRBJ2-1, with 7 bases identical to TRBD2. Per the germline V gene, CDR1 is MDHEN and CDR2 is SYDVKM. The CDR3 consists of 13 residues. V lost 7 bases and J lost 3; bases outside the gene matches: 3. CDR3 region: CASMGGNYNEQFF. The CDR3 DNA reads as TGTGCCAGCATGGGAGGGAACTACAATGAGCAGTTCTTC.

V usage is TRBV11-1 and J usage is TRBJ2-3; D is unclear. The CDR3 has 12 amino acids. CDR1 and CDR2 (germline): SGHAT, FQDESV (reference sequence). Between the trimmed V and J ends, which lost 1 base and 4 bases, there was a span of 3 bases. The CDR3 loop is CASSLEPDTQYF. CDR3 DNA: TGTGCCAGCAGCTTAGAACCAGATACGCAGTATTTT. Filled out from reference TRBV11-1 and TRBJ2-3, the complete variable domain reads EAEVAQSPRYKITEKSQAVAFWCDPISGHATLYWYRQILGQGPELLVQFQDESVVDDSQLPKDRFSAERLKGVDSTLKIQPAELGDSAMYLCASSLEPDTQYFGPGTRLTVL.

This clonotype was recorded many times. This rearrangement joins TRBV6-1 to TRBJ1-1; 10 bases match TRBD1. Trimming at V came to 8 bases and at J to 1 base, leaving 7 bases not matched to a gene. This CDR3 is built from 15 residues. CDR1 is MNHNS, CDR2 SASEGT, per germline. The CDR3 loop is CASRDRGSPNTEAFF. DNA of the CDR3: TGTGCCAGCCGGGACAGGGGAAGCCCGAACACTGAAGCTTTCTTT.

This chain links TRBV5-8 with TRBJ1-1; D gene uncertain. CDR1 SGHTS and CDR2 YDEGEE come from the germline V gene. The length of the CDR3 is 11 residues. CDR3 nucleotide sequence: TGTTTTTCCGGGAAGAACACTGAAGCTTTCTTT. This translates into CFSGKNTEAFF.